The T cell receptor (beta chain) under discussion was sequenced for a study of radiotherapy plus CTLA-4 blockade in lung cancer. Overall study: There were objective responses in 18% of patients, and roughly 32% had disease control.

This CDR3 has 15 amino acids. V lost 7 bases, J lost 3 bases, and 10 bases stayed unmatched. Germline values: CDR1 MNHNS, CDR2 SASEGT. Details on this clone: What it recognizes is unknown.

Study-level results: Reports state that early shifts in blood T cell clones, with interferon-beta, best predicted response.

Here immunoSEQ multiplex PCR was the method, and the copy in TCRdb shows in-frame clones only, minus some. The table includes 80,000 or so clones, around 81% detected once. The chain is built from TRBV6-1 and TRBJ1-2, with TRBD1 matching over 8 bases. The source of this sequence is a human donor with non-small cell lung cancer whose response to radiotherapy plus ipilimumab could not be evaluated. Some clones in this sample may be carry-over from other donors' samples. Sequencing used peripheral blood, obtained from a patient treated with radiotherapy plus ipilimumab. As DNA, the CDR3 is TGTGCCAGCACCCCCGGAACAGGGGGTTACTATGGCTACACCTTC. It translates to CASTPGTGGYYGYTF.